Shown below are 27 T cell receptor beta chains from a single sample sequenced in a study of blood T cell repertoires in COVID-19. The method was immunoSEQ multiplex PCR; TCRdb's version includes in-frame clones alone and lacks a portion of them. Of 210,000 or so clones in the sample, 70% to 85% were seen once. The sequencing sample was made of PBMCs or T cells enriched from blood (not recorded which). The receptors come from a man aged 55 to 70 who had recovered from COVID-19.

Here the CDR3 reads CASSLVGTGFNYGYTF. The CDR3 DNA follows: TGCGCCAGCAGCTTGGTTGGGACAGGGTTTAACTATGGCTACACCTTC. The chain uses TRBV5-1 and TRBJ1-2; TRBD1 matches 9 bases. There are 16 residues in the CDR3. CDR1 SGHRS and CDR2 YFSETQ come from the germline V gene. After removal of 0 bases from V and 1 base from J, the junction contained 4 bases not matched to a gene.

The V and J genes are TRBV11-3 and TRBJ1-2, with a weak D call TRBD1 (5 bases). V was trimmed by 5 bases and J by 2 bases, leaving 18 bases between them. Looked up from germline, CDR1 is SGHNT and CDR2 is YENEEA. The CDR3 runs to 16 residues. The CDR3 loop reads CASSRSGGTVNYGYTF. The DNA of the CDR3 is TGTGCCAGCAGCCGTTCTGGAGGGACGGTGAACTATGGCTACACCTTC. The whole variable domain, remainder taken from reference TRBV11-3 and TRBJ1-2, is EAGVVQSPRYKIIEKKQPVAFWCNPISGHNTLYWYLQNLGQGPELLIRYENEEAVDDSQLPKDRFSAERLKGVDSTLKIQPAELGDSAVYLCASSRSGGTVNYGYTFGSGTRLTVV.

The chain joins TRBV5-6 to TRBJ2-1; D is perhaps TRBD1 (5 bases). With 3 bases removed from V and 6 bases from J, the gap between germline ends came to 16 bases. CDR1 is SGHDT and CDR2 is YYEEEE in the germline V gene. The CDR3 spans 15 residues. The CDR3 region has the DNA TGTGCCAGCAGCTGGCGGACAAGGAGAGGCAATGAGCAGTTCTTC. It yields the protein CASSWRTRRGNEQFF.

CDR3 protein: CASSLGGSGGTNEQFF. CDR3 nucleotide sequence: TGTGCCAGCAGCTTAGGTGGTAGCGGGGGCACCAATGAGCAGTTCTTC. The V call is TRBV11-3, the J call TRBJ2-1; TRBD2 matches at 9 bases. Germline V gene lookup returns CDR1 SGHNT and CDR2 YENEEA. The V and J ends lost 1 base and 6 bases, in that order; junction bases with no gene match: 7. CDR3 length: 16 residues.

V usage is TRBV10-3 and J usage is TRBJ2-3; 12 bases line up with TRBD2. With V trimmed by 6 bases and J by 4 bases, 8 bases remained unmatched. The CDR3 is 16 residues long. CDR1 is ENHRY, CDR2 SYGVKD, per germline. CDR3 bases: TGTGCCATCAGGTCAACTAGCGGGGGGTCGGCAGATACGCAGTATTTT. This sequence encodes CAIRSTSGGSADTQYF.

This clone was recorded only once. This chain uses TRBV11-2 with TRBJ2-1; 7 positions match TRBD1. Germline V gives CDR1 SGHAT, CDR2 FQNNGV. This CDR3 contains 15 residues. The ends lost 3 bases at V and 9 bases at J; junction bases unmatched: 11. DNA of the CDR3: TGTGCCAGCAGCTTTACTGCGACAGGGCCTTTTGAGCAGTTCTTC. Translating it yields CASSFTATGPFEQFF. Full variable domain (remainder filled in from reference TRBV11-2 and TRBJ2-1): EAGVAQSPRYKIIEKRQSVAFWCNPISGHATLYWYQQILGQGPKLLIQFQNNGVVDDSQLPKDRFSAERLKGVDSTLKIQPAKLEDSAVYLCASSFTATGPFEQFFGPGTRLTVL.

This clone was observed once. For the CDR3, the DNA is TGTGCCAGCAGCGTAGAGACTAGCGGGGGTTACCTGAACACCGGGGAGCTGTTTTTT. Translating it yields CASSVETSGGYLNTGELFF. The V gene is TRBV9, the J gene TRBJ2-2; TRBD2 matches at 12 bases. With 0 bases clipped from V and 1 base from J, the junction kept 7 bases outside the gene matches. Germline-derived CDR1 and CDR2 are SGDLS and YYNGEE. The CDR3 runs to 19 residues.

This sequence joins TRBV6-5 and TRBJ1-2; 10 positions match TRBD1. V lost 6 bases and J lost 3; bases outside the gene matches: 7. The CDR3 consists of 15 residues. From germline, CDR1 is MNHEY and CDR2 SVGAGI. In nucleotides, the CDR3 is TGTGCCAGCAGACCCGGGACAGGGGTTTACTATGGCTACACCTTC. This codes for CASRPGTGVYYGYTF.

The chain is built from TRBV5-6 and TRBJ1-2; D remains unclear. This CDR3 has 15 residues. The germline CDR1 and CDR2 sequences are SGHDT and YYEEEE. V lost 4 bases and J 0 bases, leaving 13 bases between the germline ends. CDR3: CASSPGPQANYGYTF. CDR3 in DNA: TGTGCCAGCAGCCCCGGTCCCCAAGCTAACTATGGCTACACCTTC.

Here the CDR3 reads CASRDSFSYEQYF. Here the CDR3 DNA reads TGTGCCAGCAGGGACAGCTTCTCCTACGAGCAGTACTTC. The rearrangement joins TRBV6-5 to TRBJ2-7, with D possibly matching TRBD1 (6 bases). This CDR3 region has 13 residues. The V gene's germline CDR1 is MNHEY and CDR2 SVGAGI. V lost 6 bases and J 0 bases, leaving 9 bases between the germline ends.

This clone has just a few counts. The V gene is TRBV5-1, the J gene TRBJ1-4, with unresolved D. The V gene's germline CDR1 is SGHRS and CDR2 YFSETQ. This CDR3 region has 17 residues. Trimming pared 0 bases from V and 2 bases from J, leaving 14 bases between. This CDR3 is CASSLEGPTGTNEKLFF. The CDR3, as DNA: TGCGCCAGCAGCTTGGAAGGCCCGACGGGGACTAATGAAAAACTGTTTTTT.

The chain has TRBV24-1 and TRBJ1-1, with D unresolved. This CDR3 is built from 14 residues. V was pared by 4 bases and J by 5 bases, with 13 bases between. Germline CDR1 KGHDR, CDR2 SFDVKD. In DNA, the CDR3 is TGTGCCACCAGTGACTCGAGCAGGTGGACTGAAGCTTTCTTT. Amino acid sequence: CATSDSSRWTEAFF.

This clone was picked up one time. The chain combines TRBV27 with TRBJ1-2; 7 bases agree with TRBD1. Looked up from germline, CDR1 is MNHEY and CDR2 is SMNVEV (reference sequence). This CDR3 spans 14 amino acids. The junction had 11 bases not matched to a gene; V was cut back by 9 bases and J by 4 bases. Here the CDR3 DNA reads TGTGCCAGGAGTAACCCAGGGGGTGGCTATGGCTACACCTTC. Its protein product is CARSNPGGGYGYTF.

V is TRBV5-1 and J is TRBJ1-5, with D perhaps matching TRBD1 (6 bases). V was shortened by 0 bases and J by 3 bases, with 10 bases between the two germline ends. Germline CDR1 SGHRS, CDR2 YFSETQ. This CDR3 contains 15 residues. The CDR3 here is CASSLAEGDNQPQHF. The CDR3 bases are TGCGCCAGCAGCTTGGCCGAGGGGGACAATCAGCCCCAGCATTTT.

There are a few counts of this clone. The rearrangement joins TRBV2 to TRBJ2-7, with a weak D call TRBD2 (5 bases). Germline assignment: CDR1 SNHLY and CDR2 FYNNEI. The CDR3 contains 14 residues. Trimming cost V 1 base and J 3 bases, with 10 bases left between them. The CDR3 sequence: CASSEGDSVYEQYF. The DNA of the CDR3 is TGTGCCAGCAGTGAAGGAGATAGCGTCTACGAGCAGTACTTC.

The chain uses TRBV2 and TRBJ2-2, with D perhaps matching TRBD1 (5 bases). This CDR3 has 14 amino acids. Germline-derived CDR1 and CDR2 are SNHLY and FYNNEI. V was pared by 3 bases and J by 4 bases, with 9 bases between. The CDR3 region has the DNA TGTGCCAGCAGTGAGTCACAGGCCACCGGGGAGCTGTTTTTT. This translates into CASSESQATGELFF. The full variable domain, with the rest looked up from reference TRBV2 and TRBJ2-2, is EPEVTQTPSHQVTQMGQEVILRCVPISNHLYFYWYRQILGQKVEFLVSFYNNEISEKSEIFDDQFSVERPDGSNFTLKIRSTKLEDSAMYFCASSESQATGELFFGEGSRLTVL.

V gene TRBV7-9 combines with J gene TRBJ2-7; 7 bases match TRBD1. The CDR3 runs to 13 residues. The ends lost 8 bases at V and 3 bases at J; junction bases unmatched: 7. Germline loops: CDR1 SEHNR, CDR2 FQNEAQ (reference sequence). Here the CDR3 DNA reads TGTGCCAGCGCCACCGCAGGGGGCTACGAGCAGTACTTC. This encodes CASATAGGYEQYF.

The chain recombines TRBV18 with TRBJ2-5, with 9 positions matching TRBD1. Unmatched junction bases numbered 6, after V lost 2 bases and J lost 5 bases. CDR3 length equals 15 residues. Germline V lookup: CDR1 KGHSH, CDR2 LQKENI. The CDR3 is CASSPMGQGLETQYF. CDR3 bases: TGTGCCAGCTCACCAATGGGACAGGGCTTGGAGACCCAGTACTTC.

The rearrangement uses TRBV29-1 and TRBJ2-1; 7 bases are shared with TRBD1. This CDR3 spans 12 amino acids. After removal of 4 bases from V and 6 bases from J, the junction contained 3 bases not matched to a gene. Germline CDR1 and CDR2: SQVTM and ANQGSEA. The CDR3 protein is CSVVHRGNEQFF. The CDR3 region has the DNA TGCAGCGTTGTACACAGGGGCAATGAGCAGTTCTTC.

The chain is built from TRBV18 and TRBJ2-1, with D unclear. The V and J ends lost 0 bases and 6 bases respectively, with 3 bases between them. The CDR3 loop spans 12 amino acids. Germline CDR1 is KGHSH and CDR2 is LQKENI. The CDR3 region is CASSPPSNEQFF. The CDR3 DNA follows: TGTGCCAGCTCACCACCCAGCAATGAGCAGTTCTTC.

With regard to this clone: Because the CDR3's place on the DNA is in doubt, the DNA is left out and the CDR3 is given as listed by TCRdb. The CDR3 here is CASSISAAGRSRIDNEQFF. This chain connects TRBV19 to TRBJ2-1; the table's D gene call, TRBD2, was not cross checked with the DNA. The CDR3 length is 19 residues, termini included. In germline, CDR1 is LNHDA, CDR2 SQIVND (reference sequence).

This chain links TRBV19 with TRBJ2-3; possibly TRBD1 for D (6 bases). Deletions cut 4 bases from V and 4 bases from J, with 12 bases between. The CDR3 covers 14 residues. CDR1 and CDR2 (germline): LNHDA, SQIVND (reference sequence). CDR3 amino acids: CASSKYRESDTQYF. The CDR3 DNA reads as TGTGCCAGTAGTAAGTACAGGGAATCAGATACGCAGTATTTT.

CDR3 nucleotide sequence: TGTGCCAGCAGTTCCAGTAGCAATCAGCCCCAGCATTTT. Protein: CASSSSSNQPQHF. J is TRBJ1-5 and V is TRBV12-3 or TRBV12-4; D uncertain. The V end was cut by 4 bases, the J end by 0 bases, with 4 bases between. This CDR3 has 13 residues.

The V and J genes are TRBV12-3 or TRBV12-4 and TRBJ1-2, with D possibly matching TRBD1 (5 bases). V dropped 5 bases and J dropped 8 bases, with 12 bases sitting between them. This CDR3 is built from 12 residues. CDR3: CASSRGQGGYTF. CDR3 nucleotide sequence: TGTGCCAGCAGTAGGGGCCAAGGGGGCTACACCTTC.

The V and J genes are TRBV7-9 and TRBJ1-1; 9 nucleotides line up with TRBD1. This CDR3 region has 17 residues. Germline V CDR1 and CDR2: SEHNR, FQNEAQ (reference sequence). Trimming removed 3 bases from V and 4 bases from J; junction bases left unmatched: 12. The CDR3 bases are TGTGCCAGCAGCTTTTCCGGGACAGGGATCGTCAGCACTGAAGCTTTCTTT. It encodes CASSFSGTGIVSTEAFF.

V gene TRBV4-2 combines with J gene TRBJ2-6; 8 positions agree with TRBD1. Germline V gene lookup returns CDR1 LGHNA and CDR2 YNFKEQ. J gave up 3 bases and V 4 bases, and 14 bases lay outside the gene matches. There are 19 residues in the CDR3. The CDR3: CASSPGYDRGYGGANVLTF. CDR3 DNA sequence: TGTGCCAGCAGCCCAGGCTACGACAGGGGCTATGGTGGGGCCAACGTCCTGACTTTC.

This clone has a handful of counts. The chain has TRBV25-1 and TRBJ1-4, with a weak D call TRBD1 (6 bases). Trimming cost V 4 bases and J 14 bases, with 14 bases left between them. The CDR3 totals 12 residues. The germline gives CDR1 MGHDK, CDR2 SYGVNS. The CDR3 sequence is CASSGRGDKLFF. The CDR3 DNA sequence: TGTGCCAGCAGTGGTAGAGGGGACAAGCTGTTTTTT.